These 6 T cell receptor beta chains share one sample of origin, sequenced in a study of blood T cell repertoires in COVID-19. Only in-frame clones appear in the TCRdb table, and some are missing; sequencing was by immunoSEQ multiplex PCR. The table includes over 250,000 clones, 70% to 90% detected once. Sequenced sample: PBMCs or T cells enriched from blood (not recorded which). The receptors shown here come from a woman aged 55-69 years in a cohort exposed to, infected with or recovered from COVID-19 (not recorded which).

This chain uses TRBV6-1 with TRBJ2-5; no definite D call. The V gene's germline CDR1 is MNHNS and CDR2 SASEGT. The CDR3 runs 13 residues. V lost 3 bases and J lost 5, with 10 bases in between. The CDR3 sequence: CASSDRGAETQYF. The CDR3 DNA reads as TGTGCCAGCAGTGATCGAGGAGCCGAGACCCAGTACTTC.

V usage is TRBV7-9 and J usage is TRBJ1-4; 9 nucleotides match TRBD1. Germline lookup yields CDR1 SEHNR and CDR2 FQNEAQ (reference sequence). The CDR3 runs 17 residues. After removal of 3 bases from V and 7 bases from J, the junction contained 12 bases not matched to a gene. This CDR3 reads CASSFPLGGQGSEKLFF. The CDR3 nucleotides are TGTGCCAGCAGCTTCCCTCTGGGGGGACAGGGAAGTGAAAAACTGTTTTTT.

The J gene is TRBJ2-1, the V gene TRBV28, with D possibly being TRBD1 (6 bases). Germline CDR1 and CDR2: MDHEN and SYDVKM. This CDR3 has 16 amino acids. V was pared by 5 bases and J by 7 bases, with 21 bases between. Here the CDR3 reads CASSLTTGTGGNEQFF. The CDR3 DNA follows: TGTGCCAGCAGTCTAACTACAGGGACCGGTGGTAATGAGCAGTTCTTC.

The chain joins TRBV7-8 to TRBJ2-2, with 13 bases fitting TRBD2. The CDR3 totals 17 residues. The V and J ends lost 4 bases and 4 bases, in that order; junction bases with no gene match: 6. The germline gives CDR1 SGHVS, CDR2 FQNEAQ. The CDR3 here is CASSSKGLAGATGELFF. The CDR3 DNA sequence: TGTGCCAGCAGCTCCAAAGGACTAGCGGGAGCCACCGGGGAGCTGTTTTTT. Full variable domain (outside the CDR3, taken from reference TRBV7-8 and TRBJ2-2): GAGVSQSPRYKVAKRGQDVALRCDPISGHVSLFWYQQALGQGPEFLTYFQNEAQLDKSGLPSDRFFAERPEGSVSTLKIQRTQQEDSAVYLCASSSKGLAGATGELFFGEGSRLTVL.

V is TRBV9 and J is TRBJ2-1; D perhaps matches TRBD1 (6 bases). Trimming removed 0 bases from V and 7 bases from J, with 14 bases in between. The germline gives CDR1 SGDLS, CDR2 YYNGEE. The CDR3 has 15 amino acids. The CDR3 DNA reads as TGTGCCAGCAGCGTAGTCAGCCAGGGGATGAATGAGCAGTTCTTC. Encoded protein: CASSVVSQGMNEQFF. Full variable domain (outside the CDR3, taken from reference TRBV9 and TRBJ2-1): DSGVTQTPKHLITATGQRVTLRCSPRSGDLSVYWYQQSLDQGLQFLIQYYNGEERAKGNILERFSAQQFPDLHSELNLSSLELGDSALYFCASSVVSQGMNEQFFGPGTRLTVL.

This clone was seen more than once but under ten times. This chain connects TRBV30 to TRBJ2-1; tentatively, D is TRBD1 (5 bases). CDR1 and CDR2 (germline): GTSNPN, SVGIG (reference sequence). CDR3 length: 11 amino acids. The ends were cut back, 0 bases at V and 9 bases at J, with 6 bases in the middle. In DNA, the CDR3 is TGTGCCTGGAGTGTACAGGTTGAGCAGTTCTTC. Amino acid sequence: CAWSVQVEQFF.